The source of this T cell receptor beta chain is a study of shared clonotypes between healthy human individuals (TCRdb year 2020). Looking at the study overall: Three men and two women, aged 18 to 49 years, made up the cohort. For each donor, CD4 naive and CD4 memory were each given three plates, CD8 naive was given two plates, and CD8 memory was given one plate. To increase sequencing depth and limit assay-specific biases, TCR repertoire library preparation and sequencing were carried out by different laboratories using diverse techniques. To estimate repertoire size and how much clonotypes are shared between individuals, the study performed deep sequencing of blood TCR repertoires from a few healthy adults. Per donor, leukapheresis produced somewhere between about 0.94 and 9 billion PBMCs.

There are a few counts of this clone. The clone's antigen remains unknown. No clone much larger than this one lies a single base away; base qualities are absent. The CDR3 contains 15 residues, cysteine and phenylalanine counted. This entry keeps only the CDR3 DNA: 45 bases, framed from base 1. A distance of 8 bases separates the germline ends of V and J, which lose 2 bases and 0 bases respectively. CDR1 and CDR2 are drawn from the germline V gene: MDHEN, SYDVKM. For the CD8 naive samples, CD45RO-negative cells were positively selected for CCR7, yielding a CD45RA+CCR7+ population from which TemRA cells were excluded. Healthy HIV-negative adults with no recently reported acute infections or vaccinations were included as donors. Every donor was a Caucasian adult residing in Nashville, Tennessee, USA. Blood was obtained by leukapheresis, after which PBMCs were separated by Ficoll-Histopaque density gradient centrifugation and cryopreserved in liquid nitrogen vapor phase. Purity and quantity of every magnetically sorted T cell population were checked by analytical flow cytometry. Each sorted fraction had its genomic DNA isolated and then quantified by UV absorbance on a Nanodrop 2000c.

Using the deep immunoSEQ assay, TCR CDR3 regions were amplified from genomic DNA by multiplex PCR. For each cell subset, the extracted genomic DNA was distributed evenly across all wells of several immunoSEQ 96-well plates, and each plate served as one replicate. Each replicate PCR for sorted subsets received approximately 220 ng genomic DNA, equal to 28,000 or so T cell genomes. Purified libraries were measured with a Qubit 3.0 fluorometer, size-checked on a Bioanalyzer 2100, and measured again with the KAPA Library Quantification kit. Every immunoSEQ 96-well plate was sequenced on a dedicated single-read 150-cycle Illumina NextSeq 550 flow cell. The original methods were these. Because the immunoSEQ output included only junctional sequences and no quality scores, the filtering could not be the same as the filtering used for full-length reads. Sequences were annotated with PyIR, a Python wrapper for IgBLAST v1.9, using IMGT germline references to assign V/J genes and CDR3. Reads were removed for weak V/J assignments (E-value above 1e-6), missing CDR3, stop codons, out-of-frame junctions, or ambiguous translated residues. A V3J clonotype was defined by an identical inferred V gene, J gene, and CDR3 amino acid sequence. Percentage overlap between repertoires was computed as shared unique clonotypes divided by the size of the smaller repertoire. Repertoire richness was assessed with RTK rarefaction, the Chao1 estimator, and Recon v2.1 estimates of unobserved clonotypes. OLGA was used to compute generation probabilities for all TCRbeta clonotypes that the gDNA method yielded from several donors. TCRdb retrieved this table from immuneACCESS and kept in-frame rearrangements only. Not all clones are present; in checked studies, unresolved V genes account for under half, and no reason is known for the remainder. The DNA gave D and trimming, while V, J and clone size come from that table. Recorded for this sample are hundreds of thousands of clones; 85% to 95% of them occurred a single time. The ten largest make up approximately 0.12% of the sample.

Results the study describes overall, beyond this receptor: Incomplete sequencing was indicated by rarefaction of sorted-subset datasets, despite the large sequencing depth. Naive subsets generally had larger estimated clonotype richness than memory subsets. Sampling was limited to blood, and TCR repertoires in tissue likely differ from TCR repertoires in blood. Sharing across a handful of donors was observed for about 5% of naive CD4, over 3% of naive CD8, roughly 2.4% of memory CD4, and about 0.4% of memory CD8 clonotypes. Because the study included only a small number of donors, the genetic and exposure-history diversity represented was limited. Pairwise subsampling indicated that sequencing depth was expected to affect the degree of clonotype sharing among donors. Compared with non-shared clonotypes, the clonotypes found in all four sorted-subset donors had higher generation probabilities.

This chain joins TRBV28 to TRBJ1-5, with the D gene call left open. This clonotype originated in a woman aged 25 to 39 in good health. What was sequenced was naive CD8+ T cells sorted from blood. In light of the paper, this sample's cell subset or site label describes: CD45RA+CCR7+. The DNA is TGTGCCAGCAGTTTAGGGCCCATTAGCAATCAGCCCCAGCATTTT. Translated, this gives CASSLGPISNQPQHF.